This T cell receptor (beta chain) is drawn from a study of cytomegalovirus exposure and HLA in healthy donors. In this sample, this clone turned up a few times. The antigen is undetermined. Clones were sequenced by immunoSEQ multiplex PCR, and TCRdb holds only the in-frame ones, with some missing. Here the sample spans under 250,000 clones, over 65% being singletons. Study conclusions and caveats: Listed as cytomegalovirus-associated were 150 or so TCR beta chains.

This receptor was taken from a woman between 18 and 29 years old in good health and CMV-seronegative. Sequenced: PBMCs.

This chain's CDR3 is CASSYGVSYEQYF. Here the CDR3 DNA reads TGTGCCAGCAGTTACGGGGTTTCCTACGAGCAGTACTTC. V is TRBV6-6 and J is TRBJ2-7; D ambiguous. Between the trimmed V and J ends, which lost 2 bases and 1 base, there was a span of 6 bases. This CDR3 comprises 13 residues. The germline CDR1 and CDR2 sequences are MNHNY and SVGAGI (reference sequence).